This T cell receptor (beta chain) was observed in a study of monozygotic twins with inflammatory bowel disease. Study-wide points: Lower TCRbeta diversity (inverse Simpson) was seen in IBD patients than in healthy co-twins. Among twins, concordant and discordant pairs did not differ in repertoire similarity, possibly from limited power.

Germline CDR1 SGHTA, CDR2 FQGNSA. This CDR3 region has 16 residues. Remarks on this clonotype: Its antigen is not identified.

TCRdb reprocessed the 5' RACE reads, keeping one entry per CDR3 protein, no DNA. This sample carries approximately 400,000 distinct CDR3 sequences, with approximately 2.8% going to the ten biggest clones. Sample: blood. The chain carries TRBV7-2 and TRBJ2-7; the D call of TRBD1 rests on TCRdb alone, since no DNA is present to check it. This clonotype was obtained from a human donor with ulcerative colitis or Crohn's disease, or a healthy co-twin of an affected twin (not recorded which). The CDR3 spells CASSFRTGGSSYEQYF.